This section outlines one T cell receptor beta chain sequence together with its context. The data originate from a study of regulatory T cells in long-lasting Graves disease. Arm-PCR of CDR3 regions and iRepertoire HTBI primers were used to build TCR beta libraries. TCRdb redid the calling of the multiplex PCR reads with MiXCR, one entry per CDR3 protein. The table shows 400,000 to 500,000 distinct CDR3 sequences, with around 15% occurring only once. The CDR3 is 15 residues long. V shed 0 bases, J shed 0 bases, and the junction held 5 bases outside the gene matches. Germline V CDR1 and CDR2: DFQATT, SNEGSKA (reference sequence). The time point here: newly diagnosed GD, antithyroid drugs for less than 3 months. From PBMCs, RNA was extracted and then used to make the TCR library. The same data also went into a second study, on T cells in Graves' hyperthyroidism and ophthalmopathy.

The sample consisted of peripheral blood mononuclear cells (PBMCs), taken at new diagnosis, from a patient treated with antithyroid drugs. The chain combines TRBV20-1 with TRBJ2-7; the match to TRBD2 covers 7 bases. The sequence derives from a woman aged 18-29 years with Graves disease. The CDR3 loop is CSARDLGGSSYEQYF. CDR3 coding DNA: TGCAGTGCTAGAGATCTTGGCGGGAGCTCCTACGAGCAGTACTTC.